The clone carrying this T cell receptor beta chain was picked up a small number of times. Expressed TCRB transcripts were sequenced, since all the RNA that had been isolated was reverse transcribed. Libraries were prepared by immunoSEQ multiplex PCR; TCRdb keeps only in-frame clonotypes and omits some of them. Among 200,000 to 250,000 clones listed, 11% were seen once. Trimming removed 4 bases at V and 3 bases at J, with 24 bases between. From germline, CDR1 is LGHNT and CDR2 FRNRAP. This CDR3 has 18 residues. The data were taken from a study of beta chain features in type 1 diabetes. Specimen: central memory CD4+ T cells from blood. The chain carries TRBV12-5 and TRBJ2-5; tentative D call: TRBD1 (6 bases). This receptor was taken from a young man in good health. As DNA, the CDR3 is TGTGCTAGTGGTTCCGCAGGACAGCCAAGCGGATTAAAAGAGACCCAGTACTTC. Its translation: CASGSAGQPSGLKETQYF.